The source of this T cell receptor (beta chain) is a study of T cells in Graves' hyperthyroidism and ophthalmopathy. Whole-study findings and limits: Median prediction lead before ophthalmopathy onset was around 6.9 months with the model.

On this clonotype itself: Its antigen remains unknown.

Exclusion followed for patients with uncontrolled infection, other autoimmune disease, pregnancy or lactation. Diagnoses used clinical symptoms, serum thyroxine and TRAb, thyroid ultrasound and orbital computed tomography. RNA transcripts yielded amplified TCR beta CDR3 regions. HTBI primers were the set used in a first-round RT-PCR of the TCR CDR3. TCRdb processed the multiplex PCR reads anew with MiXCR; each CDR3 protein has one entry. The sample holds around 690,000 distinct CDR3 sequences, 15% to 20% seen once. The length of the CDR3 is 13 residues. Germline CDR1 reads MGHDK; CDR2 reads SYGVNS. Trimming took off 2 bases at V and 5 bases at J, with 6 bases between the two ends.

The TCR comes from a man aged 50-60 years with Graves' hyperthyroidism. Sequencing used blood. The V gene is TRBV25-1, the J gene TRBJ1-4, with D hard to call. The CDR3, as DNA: TGTGCCAGCAGTGAACACGGGAATGAAAAACTGTTTTTT. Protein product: CASSEHGNEKLFF. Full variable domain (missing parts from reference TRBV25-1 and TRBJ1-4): EADIYQTPRYLVIGTGKKITLECSQTMGHDKMYWYQQDPGMELHLIHYSYGVNSTEKGDLSSESTVSRIRTEHFPLTLESARPSHTSQYLCASSEHGNEKLFFGSGTQLSVL.